This T cell receptor (beta chain) was identified during a study of blood T cell repertoires in COVID-19. The repertoire was sequenced with immunoSEQ multiplex PCR; TCRdb's copy has only in-frame clones and lacks some. The data show 300,000 to 450,000 clones, with over 75% seen just once and 1.3% held by the top ten. V was pared by 3 bases and J by 6 bases, with 11 bases between. The CDR3 contains 13 residues. The gene calls are TRBV12-3 or TRBV12-4 and TRBJ2-5; maybe TRBD2 (7 bases). The receptor was isolated from a man aged 30-40 years who had recovered from COVID-19. Sequences were obtained from PBMCs or T cells enriched from blood (not recorded which). This CDR3 is CASSFDGGQTQYF. CDR3 sequence (DNA): TGTGCCAGCAGTTTTGACGGGGGGCAGACCCAGTACTTC.